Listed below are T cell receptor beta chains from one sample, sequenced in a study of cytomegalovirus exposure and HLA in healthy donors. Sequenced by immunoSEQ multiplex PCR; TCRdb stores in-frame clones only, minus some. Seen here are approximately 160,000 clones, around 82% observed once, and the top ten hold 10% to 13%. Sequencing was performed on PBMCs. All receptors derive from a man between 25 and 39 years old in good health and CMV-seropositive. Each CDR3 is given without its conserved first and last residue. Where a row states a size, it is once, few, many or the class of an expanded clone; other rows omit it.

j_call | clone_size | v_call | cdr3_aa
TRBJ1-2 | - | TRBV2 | ASTPRQGDGYT
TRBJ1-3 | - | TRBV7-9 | ASSFGTAGNTIY
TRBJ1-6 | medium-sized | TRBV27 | ASSPRGTSYNSPLH
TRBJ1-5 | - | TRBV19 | ASSIRTGDNQPQH
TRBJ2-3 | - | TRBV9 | ASSVGASGSQDTQY
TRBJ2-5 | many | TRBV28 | ASSSGTGVEETQY
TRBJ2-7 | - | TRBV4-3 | ASSQERWAAGSTEQY
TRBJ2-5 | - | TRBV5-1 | ASSFLAGNQETQY
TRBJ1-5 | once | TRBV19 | ASSWTGPNQPQH
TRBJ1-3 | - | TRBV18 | ASSPPGQGNTIY
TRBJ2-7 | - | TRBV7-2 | ASSSNGQGGLYEQY
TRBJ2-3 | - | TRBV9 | ASSPGGLAGVTDTQY
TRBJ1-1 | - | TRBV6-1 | ASEQGLDTEAF
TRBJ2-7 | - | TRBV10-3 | AISPGQADYEQY
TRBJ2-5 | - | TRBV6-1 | ASSGGGAGGQETQY
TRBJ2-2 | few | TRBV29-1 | SVGGGPYTGELF
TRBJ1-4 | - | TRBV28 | ASSVRLSGEKLF
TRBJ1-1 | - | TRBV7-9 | ASSPGQGENTEAF